Presented here are 9 T cell receptor beta chains from one specimen sequenced in a study of shared clonotypes between healthy human individuals. TCRdb's copy holds only in-frame clones and misses some; the assay was immunoSEQ multiplex PCR. The sample holds millions of clones, about 92% seen once. Sequences were obtained from naive CD4+ T cells from PBMCs. The subset here: CD45RA+ positively selected. Source of these receptors: a man between 18 and 35 years old in good health. Some clones in this sample may be carry-over from other donors' samples.

The genes are TRBV11-3 and TRBJ1-1, with TRBD1 matching 7 bases. CDR1 SGHNT and CDR2 YENEEA come from the germline V gene. This CDR3 has 16 residues. The J segment lost 1 base and the V segment lost 4 bases, leaving 9 bases of the junction unmatched. CDR3 protein: CASSSLGQDGNTEAFF. In nucleotides, the CDR3 is TGTGCCAGCAGCTCCTTAGGACAGGATGGGAACACTGAAGCTTTCTTT.

The DNA for the CDR3 is TGTGCCAGCAGTTACAATGAGGGCTTGAACACTGAAGCTTTCTTT. Residues: CASSYNEGLNTEAFF. This sequence joins TRBV6-5 and TRBJ1-1; D is undetermined. Trimming cost V 2 bases and J 0 bases, with 10 bases left between them. Germline values: CDR1 MNHEY, CDR2 SVGAGI. CDR3 length equals 15 residues.

This chain joins TRBV19 and TRBJ2-7, with 7 positions matching TRBD2. The CDR3 runs 18 residues. CDR1 is LNHDA, CDR2 SQIVND, per germline (reference sequence). Trimming at V came to 4 bases and at J to 5 bases, leaving 20 bases not matched to a gene. The CDR3 reads CASSKGPLLATRGHEQYF. The CDR3 nucleotides are TGTGCCAGTAGTAAAGGCCCCTTACTAGCGACGAGGGGCCACGAGCAGTACTTC.

The V gene is TRBV7-8, the J gene TRBJ2-3; the match to TRBD2 covers 8 bases. The CDR3 is 16 amino acids. CDR1 is SGHVS, CDR2 FQNEAQ, per germline. Trimming took 1 base from V and 4 from J; bases not matched to a gene: 7. CDR3 protein: CASSLVAGGYADTQYF. The DNA of the CDR3 is TGTGCCAGCAGCTTAGTGGCGGGAGGTTATGCAGATACGCAGTATTTT.

In this sample, this clone turned up once. The chain joins TRBV7-9 to TRBJ2-1, with 7 bases that match TRBD2. In germline, CDR1 is SEHNR, CDR2 FQNEAQ (reference sequence). Trimming at V came to 0 bases and at J to 8 bases, leaving 4 bases not matched to a gene. This CDR3 contains 14 residues. This CDR3 is CASSLAGGIHEQFF. The CDR3 region has the DNA TGTGCCAGCAGCTTAGCGGGAGGGATCCATGAGCAGTTCTTC.

The chain links TRBV28 to TRBJ1-1; a possible D gene is TRBD1 (5 bases). This CDR3 contains 16 residues. The germline V and J ends were trimmed by 4 bases and 1 base, with 16 bases remaining between them. Germline loops: CDR1 MDHEN, CDR2 SYDVKM. Written as DNA, the CDR3 is TGTGCCAGCAGTTCATCCGGGACGGAGACGAACACTGAAGCTTTCTTT. Translation gives CASSSSGTETNTEAFF.

This rearrangement joins TRBV5-1 to TRBJ2-2, with 13 bases matching TRBD2. The CDR3 runs to 17 residues. With 5 bases clipped from V and 4 bases from J, the junction kept 8 bases outside the gene matches. The V gene's germline CDR1 is SGHRS and CDR2 YFSETQ. In DNA form, the CDR3 reads TGCGCCAGCAGTTTTGGGACTAGCGGGACCCTCACCGGGGAGCTGTTTTTT. It encodes CASSFGTSGTLTGELFF.

The V and J genes are TRBV27 and TRBJ2-5, with 8 bases matching TRBD2. The CDR3 sequence is 14 residues long. CDR1 is MNHEY, CDR2 SMNVEV, per germline (reference sequence). V dropped 5 bases and J dropped 2; count of bases not matched to a gene: 4. CDR3 amino acids: CASSRGGGQETQYF. The CDR3 nucleotides are TGTGCCAGCAGTCGGGGGGGAGGGCAAGAGACCCAGTACTTC.

The chain couples TRBV11-1 to TRBJ1-1, with 12 bases identical to TRBD1. The CDR3 spans 15 residues. Germline assignment: CDR1 SGHAT and CDR2 FQDESV (reference sequence). V trimming: 3 bases; J trimming: 6 bases; junction bases outside the gene matches: 5. The chain's CDR3 is CASSLRGQGASEAFF. CDR3 DNA: TGTGCCAGCAGCTTGAGGGGACAGGGGGCTTCTGAAGCTTTCTTT.